These 27 T cell receptor beta chains came from one sample sequenced in a study of cytomegalovirus exposure and HLA in healthy donors. Repertoires were generated with immunoSEQ multiplex PCR, while TCRdb's copy carries only in-frame clones and drops some. The table shows a few hundred thousand clones, with approximately 80% occurring only once. The sample consisted of PBMCs. Receptors were obtained from a woman aged 25-40 years in good health and CMV-seropositive.

This chain links TRBV11-3 with TRBJ1-1; 8 bases are a match to TRBD1. V lost 1 base and J lost 5; bases outside the gene matches: 12. The CDR3 has 17 residues. The germline V gene has CDR1 SGHNT and CDR2 YENEEA. The CDR3 protein is CASSLGNPRTGRTEAFF. CDR3 in DNA: TGTGCCAGCAGCTTAGGAAACCCCCGGACAGGGAGGACTGAAGCTTTCTTT.

This clone showed up just a few times. This CDR3 is CASSQDRVGSSYNEQFF. The CDR3, as DNA: TGTGCCAGCAGCCAAGATCGGGTCGGGAGCTCCTACAATGAGCAGTTCTTC. The chain links TRBV4-2 to TRBJ2-1; D is perhaps TRBD2 (6 bases). V was clipped by 0 bases and J by 0 bases, with 12 bases between them. Germline loops: CDR1 LGHNA, CDR2 YNFKEQ. The CDR3 totals 17 residues.

The chain uses TRBV19 and TRBJ1-1; a weak D match, TRBD1 (5 bases). Germline loops: CDR1 LNHDA, CDR2 SQIVND (reference sequence). Deletions cut 1 base from V and 1 base from J, with 10 bases between. CDR3 length: 15 residues. CDR3 amino acids: CASSIGTGQNTEAFF. CDR3 coding DNA: TGTGCCAGTAGTATAGGCACAGGTCAGAACACTGAAGCTTTCTTT.

Comment on this clone: Other DNA sequences in this specimen translate into the identical CDR3. J is TRBJ1-5 and V is TRBV27; TRBD1 is a possible D gene (5 bases). This CDR3 contains 13 residues. Germline V gene data show CDR1 as MNHEY and CDR2 as SMNVEV (reference sequence). V lost 3 bases and J lost 7, with 10 bases in between. This CDR3 reads CASSLDRGQPQHF. The CDR3 bases are TGTGCCAGCAGTTTGGACCGGGGCCAGCCCCAGCATTTT.

V is TRBV18 and J is TRBJ1-5, with D unclear. This CDR3 contains 13 residues. V was shortened by 6 bases and J by 10 bases, with 16 bases between the two germline ends. The germline V gene has CDR1 KGHSH and CDR2 LQKENI. The DNA of the CDR3 is TGTGCCAGCTCCCTAGGCACTTCTCATCCCCAGCATTTT. Encoded protein: CASSLGTSHPQHF.

This clone showed up just once. This chain joins TRBV5-1 and TRBJ1-2; D is undetermined. This CDR3 is built from 16 residues. Per germline, CDR1 SGHRS and CDR2 YFSETQ. V lost 0 bases and J lost 0, with 12 bases in between. For the CDR3, the DNA is TGCGCCAGCAGCTTGGAATATGGCGCCCCTAACTATGGCTACACCTTC. Translation: CASSLEYGAPNYGYTF.

The chain couples TRBV5-1 to TRBJ2-2, with D possibly being TRBD2 (6 bases). This CDR3 spans 19 amino acids. Between the trimmed V and J ends, which lost 1 base and 2 bases, there was a span of 21 bases. Germline V CDR1 and CDR2: SGHRS, YFSETQ. CDR3 sequence (DNA): TGCGCCAGCAGCTTGACGTACTCCTCGGTCGGGAGTAACACCGGGGAGCTGTTTTTT. Its protein product is CASSLTYSSVGSNTGELFF.

The CDR3 spells CASSLAEGQFF. The CDR3 DNA reads TGTGCCAGCAGTCTAGCGGAGGGGCAGTTCTTC. This rearrangement joins TRBV2 to TRBJ2-1, with 7 bases aligning to TRBD2. The V and J ends lost 5 bases and 12 bases, in that order; junction bases with no gene match: 4. The CDR3 contains 11 residues. Germline loops: CDR1 SNHLY, CDR2 FYNNEI.

This chain joins TRBV27 and TRBJ1-1; unclear D gene. V was shortened by 6 bases and J by 2 bases, with 4 bases between the two germline ends. The CDR3 sequence is 11 residues long. Germline-derived CDR1 and CDR2 are MNHEY and SMNVEV (reference sequence). The CDR3 reads CASRGNTEAFF. The CDR3 DNA follows: TGTGCCAGCAGAGGTAACACTGAAGCTTTCTTT.

This chain connects TRBV5-6 to TRBJ1-2; perhaps TRBD1 as D (5 bases). The CDR3 sequence is 14 residues long. V lost 3 bases, J lost 8 bases, and 17 bases lay in between. The germline CDR1 and CDR2 sequences are SGHDT and YYEEEE. The CDR3 DNA reads as TGTGCCAGCAGCTGGACAAATCTAATGGTCGGCTACACCTTC. Protein sequence: CASSWTNLMVGYTF.

By share, this clone ranks as large. This chain links TRBV4-1 with TRBJ2-4, with 7 bases matching TRBD2. CDR3 size: 16 residues. CDR1 and CDR2 from the germline V gene are MGHRA and YSYEKL. J lost 1 base, V lost 0 bases, and 3 bases had no gene match. Here the CDR3 reads CASSQEAGRAKNIQYF. The CDR3 nucleotides read TGCGCCAGCAGCCAAGAAGCGGGGAGGGCCAAAAACATTCAGTACTTC.

This clone is a singleton in its sample. The V and J genes are TRBV9 and TRBJ2-7; unclear D gene. V shed 1 base and J shed 5 bases, with 13 bases lying between them. The germline V gene has CDR1 SGDLS and CDR2 YYNGEE. The CDR3 consists of 14 residues. The CDR3 protein is CASSVRTEWDEQYF. CDR3 in DNA: TGTGCCAGCAGCGTAAGAACAGAATGGGACGAGCAGTACTTC.

The V gene is TRBV13, the J gene TRBJ2-7; D is possibly TRBD2 (6 bases). The CDR3 contains 14 residues. Trimming pared 5 bases from V and 3 bases from J, leaving 14 bases between. Germline V gene lookup returns CDR1 PRHDT and CDR2 FYEKMQ (reference sequence). This CDR3 is CASSLSPRGYEQYF. For the CDR3, the DNA is TGTGCCAGCAGCCTATCACCGCGGGGCTACGAGCAGTACTTC.

The chain combines TRBV5-1 with TRBJ1-2; maybe TRBD1 (6 bases). The V end lost 0 bases, the J end lost 4 bases, and 13 bases lay between the germline ends. CDR3 length: 15 residues. Looked up from germline, CDR1 is SGHRS and CDR2 is YFSETQ. The CDR3 region is CASSLAWDTSYGYTF. The CDR3 coding sequence is TGCGCCAGCAGCTTGGCCTGGGACACCTCCTATGGCTACACCTTC.

The chain has TRBV7-6 and TRBJ2-5; D may be TRBD1 (5 bases). CDR3 length: 15 residues. Trimming removed 5 bases at V and 0 bases at J, with 13 bases between. Germline assignment: CDR1 SGHVS and CDR2 FNYEAQ. The CDR3 region has the DNA TGTGCCAGCAGCCCTACCTGGGGCTACCAAGAGACCCAGTACTTC. The encoded protein is CASSPTWGYQETQYF.

This sequence joins TRBV5-6 and TRBJ1-2; possibly TRBD1 for D (6 bases). This CDR3 contains 12 residues. Deletions cut 1 base from V and 10 bases from J, with 11 bases between. CDR1 and CDR2 from the germline V gene are SGHDT and YYEEEE. This chain's CDR3 is CASSLSQGNYTF. In nucleotides, the CDR3 is TGTGCCAGCAGCTTGAGTCAGGGGAACTACACCTTC.

The chain combines TRBV29-1 with TRBJ2-7; 10 nucleotides agree with TRBD1. The CDR3 has 14 amino acids. Germline loops: CDR1 SQVTM, CDR2 ANQGSEA. The V gene end was trimmed by 3 bases and the J gene end by 2 bases; junction bases not matched to a gene: 4. The CDR3 sequence: CSVEGQGHTYEQYF. CDR3 DNA sequence: TGCAGCGTTGAGGGACAGGGGCATACCTACGAGCAGTACTTC.

This clone was recorded only once. The same CDR3 arises from other DNA sequences in this sample as well. The chain couples TRBV7-6 to TRBJ2-7, with D perhaps TRBD1 or TRBD2 (6 bases each). CDR1 and CDR2 (germline): SGHVS, FNYEAQ. Trimming left V 1 base short and J 3 bases short, with 10 bases between. This CDR3 is built from 14 residues. The CDR3 nucleotides read TGTGCCAGCAGCTTAGGCGGGACAAGCTACGAGCAGTACTTC. Its translation is CASSLGGTSYEQYF.

The chain combines TRBV19 with TRBJ1-1; maybe TRBD1 (6 bases). Germline lookup yields CDR1 LNHDA and CDR2 SQIVND (reference sequence). Deletions cut 5 bases from V and 1 base from J, with 20 bases between. This CDR3 comprises 17 residues. The CDR3 nucleotides read TGTGCCAGTAGTCAATTGGGGGGGGACATTTCGAACACTGAAGCTTTCTTT. Protein sequence: CASSQLGGDISNTEAFF.

The chain couples TRBV5-1 to TRBJ2-5, with no clear D. Germline CDR1 and CDR2: SGHRS and YFSETQ. This CDR3 contains 11 residues. V was shortened by 4 bases and J by 1 base, with 2 bases between the two germline ends. The CDR3 reads CASSPQETQYF. As DNA, the CDR3 is TGCGCCAGCAGCCCCCAAGAGACCCAGTACTTC.

In regard to this clone: Compared with germline, one end of the junction differs, possibly owing to a read error. The CDR3 here is CASRYSTNNEQFF. CDR3 DNA sequence: TGTGCCAGCAGATACTCAACTAACAATGAGCAGTTCTTC. This sequence joins TRBV6-5 and TRBJ2-1; D ambiguous. Germline loops: CDR1 MNHEY, CDR2 SVGAGI. This CDR3 contains 13 residues.

V is TRBV7-2 and J is TRBJ2-5; tentative D call: TRBD1 (5 bases). From germline, CDR1 is SGHTA and CDR2 FQGNSA. Between the trimmed V and J ends, which lost 5 bases and 0 bases, there was a span of 16 bases. The CDR3 is 16 residues long. CDR3 DNA sequence: TGTGCCAGCAGCACAGGAGCCGGAATATACCAAGAGACCCAGTACTTC. Translating it yields CASSTGAGIYQETQYF.

In regard to this clone: The same CDR3 also results from other DNA sequences found in this sample. The CDR3 DNA reads TGTGCCAGCAGCCTACTAGCGGGATACAATGAGCAGTTCTTC. Translated, it gives CASSLLAGYNEQFF. The J gene is TRBJ2-1, the V gene TRBV2; 10 bases are a match to TRBD2. V shed 6 bases, J shed 4 bases, and the junction held 3 bases outside the gene matches. CDR1 is SNHLY and CDR2 is FYNNEI in the germline V gene. CDR3 size: 14 residues.

V and J are TRBV7-2 and TRBJ2-7; perhaps TRBD1 as D (7 bases). This CDR3 has 15 residues. Per the germline V gene, CDR1 is SGHTA and CDR2 is FQGNSA. V was trimmed by 5 bases and J by 5 bases, leaving 19 bases between them. Here the CDR3 reads CASSPQGGWFDEQYF. The CDR3 region has the DNA TGTGCCAGCAGCCCTCAGGGGGGTTGGTTCGACGAGCAGTACTTC.

This chain links TRBV11-2 with TRBJ2-7; TRBD2 aligns across 13 bases. V lost 3 bases, J lost 3 bases, and 2 bases stayed unmatched. Germline V gene sequence: CDR1 SGHAT, CDR2 FQNNGV. The CDR3 runs 15 residues. The CDR3 spells CASSFGLAGDYEQYF. The CDR3 region has the DNA TGTGCCAGCAGCTTCGGACTAGCGGGGGACTACGAGCAGTACTTC.

The CDR3 DNA is TGTGCCAGTAGTCTCGGGGTGGGCACTGAAGCTTTCTTT. The encoded protein is CASSLGVGTEAFF. The rearrangement uses TRBV19 and TRBJ1-1; D unclear. The germline V and J ends were trimmed by 5 bases and 4 bases, with 11 bases remaining between them. Germline V gene data show CDR1 as LNHDA and CDR2 as SQIVND (reference sequence). The CDR3 is 13 amino acids.

J is TRBJ1-2 and V is TRBV9, with 7 bases lining up with TRBD1. This CDR3 is built from 16 residues. Germline CDR1 SGDLS, CDR2 YYNGEE. V gave up 0 bases and J gave up 7 bases; unmatched junction bases: 12. CDR3 DNA sequence: TGTGCCAGCAGCGTAGCTACTGGTAGGGGGCGGGGTGGCTACACCTTC. It encodes CASSVATGRGRGGYTF.